These 10 T cell receptor beta chains were sequenced from one sample in a study of T cell changes during pregnancy in multiple sclerosis. The repertoire was sequenced with immunoSEQ multiplex PCR; TCRdb's copy has only in-frame clones and lacks some. The repertoire holds approximately 100,000 clones, with 85% to 95% as singletons. The source material was peripheral blood, sampled in the first trimester of pregnancy. These receptors came from a female donor with multiple sclerosis, enrolled in a pregnancy study.

The V gene is TRBV9, the J gene TRBJ2-4; 7 positions match TRBD1. The germline V gene encodes CDR1 SGDLS and CDR2 YYNGEE. Trimming took 6 bases from V and 7 from J; bases not matched to a gene: 16. This CDR3 comprises 16 residues. CDR3 residues: CASTRSPDRDGNIQYF. As DNA, the CDR3 is TGTGCCAGCACGAGATCCCCAGACAGGGATGGGAACATTCAGTACTTC.

The V and J genes are TRBV4-1 and TRBJ1-3, with unresolved D. Per germline, CDR1 MGHRA and CDR2 YSYEKL. This CDR3 contains 15 residues. The germline V and J ends were trimmed by 3 bases and 1 base, with 10 bases remaining between them. CDR3 DNA: TGCGCCAGCAGCCACTGGGGAGTGTCTGGAAACACCATATATTTT. Amino acid sequence: CASSHWGVSGNTIYF.

This clone has only one observation. This chain uses TRBV20-1 with TRBJ1-1; D unresolved. CDR3 size: 11 residues. The V end lost 7 bases, the J end lost 1 base, and 7 bases lay between the germline ends. Germline-derived CDR1 and CDR2 are DFQATT and SNEGSKA (reference sequence). CDR3 amino acids: CSVRGNTEAFF. The CDR3 nucleotides read TGCAGTGTACGAGGGAACACTGAAGCTTTCTTT.

This clone was found once. The chain has TRBV6-1 and TRBJ2-4; maybe TRBD2 (6 bases). Germline V CDR1 and CDR2: MNHNS, SASEGT. With 4 bases removed from V and 8 bases from J, the gap between germline ends came to 9 bases. The CDR3 runs 12 residues. The CDR3 region has the DNA TGTGCCAGCAGTGTGACTAGGGACATTCAGTACTTC. It translates to CASSVTRDIQYF.

The chain is built from TRBV7-2 and TRBJ2-7, with TRBD2 matching over 9 bases. CDR1 SGHTA and CDR2 FQGNSA come from the germline V gene. CDR3 length: 16 amino acids. V dropped 3 bases and J dropped 0; count of bases not matched to a gene: 6. The CDR3 DNA is TGTGCCAGCAGCTTCTCTGGCGGGGGGGCCTCCTACGAGCAGTACTTC. This sequence encodes CASSFSGGGASYEQYF.

This chain joins TRBV6-4 and TRBJ2-3, with 8 bases that match TRBD2. From germline, CDR1 is MRHNA and CDR2 SNTAGT. With V trimmed by 0 bases and J by 2 bases, 1 base remained unmatched. The CDR3 sequence is 15 residues long. CDR3 in amino acids: CASSDSSGATDTQYF. The DNA for the CDR3 is TGTGCCAGCAGTGACTCTAGCGGGGCCACAGATACGCAGTATTTT.

The chain has TRBV15 and TRBJ2-1; tentatively, D is TRBD1 (6 bases). This CDR3 has 15 amino acids. Per the germline V gene, CDR1 is LNHNV and CDR2 is YYDKDF (reference sequence). The V and J ends lost 0 bases and 6 bases respectively, with 12 bases between them. The CDR3 sequence is CATSRDEGVINEQFF. Written as DNA, the CDR3 is TGTGCCACCAGCAGAGACGAGGGGGTTATCAATGAGCAGTTCTTC.

The chain joins TRBV7-9 to TRBJ1-2, with D uncertain. V lost 3 bases to trimming and J lost 8 bases, with 13 bases between them. This CDR3 comprises 13 residues. Germline values: CDR1 SEHNR, CDR2 FQNEAQ (reference sequence). CDR3 residues: CASSLGAADGYTF. CDR3 DNA: TGTGCCAGCAGCTTGGGTGCGGCAGACGGCTACACCTTC.

The gene calls are TRBV30 and TRBJ2-2, with D hard to call. The CDR3 totals 14 residues. Germline loops: CDR1 GTSNPN, CDR2 SVGIG (reference sequence). Deletions cut 0 bases from V and 4 bases from J, with 9 bases between. Written as DNA, the CDR3 is TGTGCCTGGAGTGTACTTCGGAGCACCGGGGAGCTGTTTTTT. Residues: CAWSVLRSTGELFF.

The chain recombines TRBV7-8 with TRBJ2-3; 9 bases match TRBD2. The CDR3 is 16 residues long. Germline values: CDR1 SGHVS, CDR2 FQNEAQ. Unmatched junction bases numbered 6, after V lost 3 bases and J lost 2 bases. The CDR3 nucleotides are TGTGCCAGCAGCTTGAGGCGGGGGGGCGTCACAGATACGCAGTATTTT. This sequence encodes CASSLRRGGVTDTQYF.